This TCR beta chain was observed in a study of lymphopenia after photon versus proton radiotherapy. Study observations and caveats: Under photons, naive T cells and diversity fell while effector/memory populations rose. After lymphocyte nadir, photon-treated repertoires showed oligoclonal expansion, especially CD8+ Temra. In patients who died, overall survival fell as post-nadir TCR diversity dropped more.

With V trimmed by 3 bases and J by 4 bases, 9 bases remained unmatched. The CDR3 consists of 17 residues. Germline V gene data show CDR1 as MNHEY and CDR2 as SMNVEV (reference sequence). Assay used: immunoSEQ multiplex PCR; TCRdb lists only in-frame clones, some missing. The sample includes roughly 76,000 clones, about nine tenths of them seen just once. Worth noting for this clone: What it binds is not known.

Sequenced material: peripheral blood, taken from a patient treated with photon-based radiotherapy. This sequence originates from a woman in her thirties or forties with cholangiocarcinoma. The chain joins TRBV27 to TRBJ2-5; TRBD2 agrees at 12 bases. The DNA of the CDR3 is TGTGCCAGCAGTTTCTCTAGCGGGGGGGCCGGGCGAGAGACCCAGTACTTC. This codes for CASSFSSGGAGRETQYF.